These 2 T cell receptor beta chains share one sample of origin, sequenced in a study of preoperative IRX-2 immunotherapy in early breast cancer. The treatment denotes: preoperative locoregional IRX-2 cytokine immunotherapy. Some clones are missing from TCRdb's copy, which holds only in-frame ones; the method was immunoSEQ multiplex PCR. The data contain 15,000 to 25,000 clones, around four fifths of them seen just once; the ten biggest clones take up roughly 1.2%. This specimen consisted of lymph node tissue, obtained after IRX-2 immunotherapy. These receptors were taken from a human donor with breast cancer.

The rearrangement links TRBV9 to TRBJ2-7, with D perhaps being TRBD1 or TRBD2 (5 bases each). CDR1 is SGDLS and CDR2 is YYNGEE in the germline V gene. V was pared by 0 bases and J by 3 bases, with 10 bases between. The CDR3 length is 14 residues. The CDR3 loop is CASSVGDGSYEQYF. The CDR3 coding sequence is TGTGCCAGCAGCGTAGGGGACGGTAGCTACGAGCAGTACTTC.

The chain is built from TRBV18 and TRBJ2-5; D is unclear. There are 12 residues in the CDR3. Per the germline V gene, CDR1 is KGHSH and CDR2 is LQKENI. Trimming shortened V by 3 bases and J by 3 bases, and 5 bases separated the two germline ends. CDR3 amino acids: CASSPREETQYF. The CDR3 DNA reads TGTGCCAGCTCACCCAGAGAAGAGACCCAGTACTTC.